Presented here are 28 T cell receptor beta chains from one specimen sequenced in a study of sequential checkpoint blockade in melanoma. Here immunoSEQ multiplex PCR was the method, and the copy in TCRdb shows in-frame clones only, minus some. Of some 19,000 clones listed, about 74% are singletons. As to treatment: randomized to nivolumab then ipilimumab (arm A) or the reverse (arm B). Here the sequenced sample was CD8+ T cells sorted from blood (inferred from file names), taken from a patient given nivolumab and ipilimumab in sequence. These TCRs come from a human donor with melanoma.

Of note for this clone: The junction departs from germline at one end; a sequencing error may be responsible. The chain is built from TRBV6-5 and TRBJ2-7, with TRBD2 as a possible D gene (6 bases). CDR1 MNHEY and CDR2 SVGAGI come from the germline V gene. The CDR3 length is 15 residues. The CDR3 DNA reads TGTGCCAGCAGTCACTCAGCCGGGAGTGTCCACGAGCAGTACTTC. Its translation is CASSHSAGSVHEQYF.

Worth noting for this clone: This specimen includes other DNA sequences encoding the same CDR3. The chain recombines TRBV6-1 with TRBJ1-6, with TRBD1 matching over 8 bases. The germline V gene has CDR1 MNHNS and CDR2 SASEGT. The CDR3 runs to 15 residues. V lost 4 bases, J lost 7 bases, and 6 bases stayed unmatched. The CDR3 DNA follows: TGTGCCAGCAGTGGAGAGACAGGGGACAATTCACCCCTCCACTTT. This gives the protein CASSGETGDNSPLHF.

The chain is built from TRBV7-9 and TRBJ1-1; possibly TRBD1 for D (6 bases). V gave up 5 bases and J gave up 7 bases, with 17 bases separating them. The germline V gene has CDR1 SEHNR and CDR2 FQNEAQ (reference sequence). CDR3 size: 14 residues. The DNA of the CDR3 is TGTGCCAGCAGCCATAGCGGGGGGCGGGATGAAGCTTTCTTT. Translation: CASSHSGGRDEAFF.

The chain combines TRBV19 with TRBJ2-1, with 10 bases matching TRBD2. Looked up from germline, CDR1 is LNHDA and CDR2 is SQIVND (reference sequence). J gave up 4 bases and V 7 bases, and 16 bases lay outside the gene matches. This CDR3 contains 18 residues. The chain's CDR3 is CASIPRGSGGARYNEQFF. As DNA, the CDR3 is TGTGCCAGTATCCCTCGAGGAAGCGGGGGGGCTAGGTACAATGAGCAGTTCTTC. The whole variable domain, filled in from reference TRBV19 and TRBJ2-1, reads DGGITQSPKYLFRKEGQNVTLSCEQNLNHDAMYWYRQDPGQGLRLIYYSQIVNDFQKGDIAEGYSVSREKKESFPLTVTSAQKNPTAFYLCASIPRGSGGARYNEQFFGPGTRLTVL.

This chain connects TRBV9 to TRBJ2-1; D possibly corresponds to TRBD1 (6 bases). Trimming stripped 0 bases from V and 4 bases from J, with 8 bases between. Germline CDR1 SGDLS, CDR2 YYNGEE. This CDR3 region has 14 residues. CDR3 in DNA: TGTGCCAGCAGCGTAGGAGGACAGTACAATGAGCAGTTCTTC. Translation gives CASSVGGQYNEQFF.

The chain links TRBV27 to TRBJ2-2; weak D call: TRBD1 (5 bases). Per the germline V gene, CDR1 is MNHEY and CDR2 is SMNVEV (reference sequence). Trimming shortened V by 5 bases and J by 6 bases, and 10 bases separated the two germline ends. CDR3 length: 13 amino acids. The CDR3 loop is CASSLRVAGELFF. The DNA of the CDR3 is TGTGCCAGCAGTCTCAGGGTCGCCGGGGAGCTGTTTTTT.

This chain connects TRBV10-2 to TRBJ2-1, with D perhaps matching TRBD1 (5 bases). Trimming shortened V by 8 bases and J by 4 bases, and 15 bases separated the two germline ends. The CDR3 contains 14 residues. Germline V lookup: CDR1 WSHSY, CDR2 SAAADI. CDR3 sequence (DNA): TGCGCCAGCGAAACAGGAGCCGCGTACAATGAGCAGTTCTTC. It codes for CASETGAAYNEQFF.

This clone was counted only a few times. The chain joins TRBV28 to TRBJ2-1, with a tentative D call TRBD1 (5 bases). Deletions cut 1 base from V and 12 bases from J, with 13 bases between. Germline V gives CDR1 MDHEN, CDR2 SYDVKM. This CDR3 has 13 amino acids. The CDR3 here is CASSLSSGRAQFF. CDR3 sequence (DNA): TGTGCCAGCAGTTTATCTTCGGGCAGGGCGCAGTTCTTC.

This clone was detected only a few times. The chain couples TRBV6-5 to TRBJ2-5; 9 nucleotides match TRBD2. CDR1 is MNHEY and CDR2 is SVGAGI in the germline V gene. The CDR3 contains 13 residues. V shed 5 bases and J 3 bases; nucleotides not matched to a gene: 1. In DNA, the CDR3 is TGTGCCAGCAGTCGGACTAGCGAAGAGACCCAGTACTTC. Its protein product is CASSRTSEETQYF.

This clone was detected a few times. CDR3 region: CASSQDPLESDTQYF. In DNA form, the CDR3 reads TGCGCCAGCAGCCAAGATCCACTAGAATCGGATACGCAGTATTTT. This rearrangement joins TRBV4-3 to TRBJ2-3, with D perhaps TRBD2 (5 bases). The CDR3 is 15 amino acids. The ends were cut back, 0 bases at V and 6 bases at J, with 13 bases in the middle. Germline CDR1 reads LGHNA; CDR2 reads YSLEER.

CDR3 in DNA: TGTGCCAGTAGTGGGACTAGCGGGGTTTCCTACGAGCAGTACTTC. Translation: CASSGTSGVSYEQYF. This chain joins TRBV19 and TRBJ2-7; 13 bases are shared with TRBD2. This CDR3 is built from 15 residues. Germline CDR1 and CDR2: LNHDA and SQIVND (reference sequence). The V segment lost 5 bases and the J segment 1 base; nucleotides outside the gene matches: 2. Looking up the rest from reference TRBV19 and TRBJ2-7 gives the full variable domain: DGGITQSPKYLFRKEGQNVTLSCEQNLNHDAMYWYRQDPGQGLRLIYYSQIVNDFQKGDIAEGYSVSREKKESFPLTVTSAQKNPTAFYLCASSGTSGVSYEQYFGPGTRLTVT.

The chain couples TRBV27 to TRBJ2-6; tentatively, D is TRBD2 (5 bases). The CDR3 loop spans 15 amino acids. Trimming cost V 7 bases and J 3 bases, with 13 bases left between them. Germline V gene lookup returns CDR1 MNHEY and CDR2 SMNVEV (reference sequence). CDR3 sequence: CASNPRAVGANVLTF. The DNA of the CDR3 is TGTGCCAGCAACCCTCGAGCGGTTGGGGCCAACGTCCTGACTTTC. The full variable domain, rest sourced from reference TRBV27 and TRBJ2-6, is EAQVTQNPRYLITVTGKKLTVTCSQNMNHEYMSWYRQDPGLGLRQIYYSMNVEVTDKGDVPEGYKVSRKEKRNFPLILESPSPNQTSLYFCASNPRAVGANVLTFGAGSRLTVL.

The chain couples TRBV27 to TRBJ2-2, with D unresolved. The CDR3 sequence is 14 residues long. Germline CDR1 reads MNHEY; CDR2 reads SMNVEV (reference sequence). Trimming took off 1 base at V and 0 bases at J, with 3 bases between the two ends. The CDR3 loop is CASSLLANTGELFF. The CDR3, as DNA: TGTGCCAGCAGTTTATTAGCGAACACCGGGGAGCTGTTTTTT.

In DNA, the CDR3 is TGTGCCAGCAGCTCTGCTCGGACAGGGGCTCAAGGCTACACCTTC. This codes for CASSSARTGAQGYTF. The V call is TRBV9, the J call TRBJ1-2; 9 positions agree with TRBD1. The CDR3 totals 15 residues. Germline V gives CDR1 SGDLS, CDR2 YYNGEE. With V trimmed by 4 bases and J by 8 bases, 12 bases remained unmatched.

CDR3 amino acids: CATSTKGNEQYF. CDR3 in DNA: TGTGCCACCAGCACCAAGGGGAACGAGCAGTACTTC. The chain uses TRBV15 and TRBJ2-7; D may be TRBD1 (5 bases). Trimming stripped 4 bases from V and 5 bases from J, with 9 bases between. Per the germline V gene, CDR1 is LNHNV and CDR2 is YYDKDF (reference sequence). The CDR3 sequence is 12 residues long.

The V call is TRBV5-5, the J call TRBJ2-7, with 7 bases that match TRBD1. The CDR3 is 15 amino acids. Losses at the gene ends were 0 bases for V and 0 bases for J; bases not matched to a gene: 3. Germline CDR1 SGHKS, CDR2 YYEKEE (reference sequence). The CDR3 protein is CASSLEGTVSYEQYF. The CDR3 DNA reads TGTGCCAGCAGCTTGGAGGGGACAGTCTCCTACGAGCAGTACTTC.

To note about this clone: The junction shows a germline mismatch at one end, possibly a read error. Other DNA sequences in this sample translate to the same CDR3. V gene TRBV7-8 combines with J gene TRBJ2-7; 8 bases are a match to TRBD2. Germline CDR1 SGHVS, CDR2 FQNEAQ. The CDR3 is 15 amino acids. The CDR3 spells CASGLRSGSGNEQYF. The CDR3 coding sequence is TGTGCCAGCGGCTTACGGAGCGGGAGTGGGAACGAGCAGTACTTC. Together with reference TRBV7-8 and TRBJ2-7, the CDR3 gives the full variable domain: GAGVSQSPRYKVAKRGQDVALRCDPISGHVSLFWYQQALGQGPEFLTYFQNEAQLDKSGLPSDRFFAERPEGSVSTLKIQRTQQEDSAVYLCASGLRSGSGNEQYFGPGTRLTVT.

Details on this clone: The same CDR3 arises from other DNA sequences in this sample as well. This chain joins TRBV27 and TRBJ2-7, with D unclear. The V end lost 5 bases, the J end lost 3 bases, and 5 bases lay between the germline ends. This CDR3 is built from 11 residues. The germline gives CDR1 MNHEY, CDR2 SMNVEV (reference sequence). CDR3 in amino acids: CASSPYYEQYF. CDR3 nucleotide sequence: TGTGCCAGCAGTCCCTACTACGAGCAGTACTTC.

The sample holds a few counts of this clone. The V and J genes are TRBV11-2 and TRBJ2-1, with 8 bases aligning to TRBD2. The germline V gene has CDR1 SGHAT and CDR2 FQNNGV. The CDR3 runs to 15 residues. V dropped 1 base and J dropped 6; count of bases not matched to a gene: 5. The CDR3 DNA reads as TGTGCCAGCAGCTTAGCAGCGGGGGCGCTCAATGAGCAGTTCTTC. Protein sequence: CASSLAAGALNEQFF.

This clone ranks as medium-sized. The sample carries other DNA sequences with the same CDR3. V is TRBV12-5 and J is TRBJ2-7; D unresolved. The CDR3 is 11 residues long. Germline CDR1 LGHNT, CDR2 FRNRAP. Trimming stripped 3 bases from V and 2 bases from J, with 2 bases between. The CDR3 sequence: CASGFTYEQYF. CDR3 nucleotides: TGTGCTAGTGGTTTCACCTACGAGCAGTACTTC.

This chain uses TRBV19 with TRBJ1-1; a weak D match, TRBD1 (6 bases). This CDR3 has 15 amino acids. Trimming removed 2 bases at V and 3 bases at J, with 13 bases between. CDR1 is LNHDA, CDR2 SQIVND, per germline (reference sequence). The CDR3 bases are TGTGCCAGTAGTATACCCTCAGGGGACGACACTGAAGCTTTCTTT. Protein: CASSIPSGDDTEAFF. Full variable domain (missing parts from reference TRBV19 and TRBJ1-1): DGGITQSPKYLFRKEGQNVTLSCEQNLNHDAMYWYRQDPGQGLRLIYYSQIVNDFQKGDIAEGYSVSREKKESFPLTVTSAQKNPTAFYLCASSIPSGDDTEAFFGQGTRLTVV.

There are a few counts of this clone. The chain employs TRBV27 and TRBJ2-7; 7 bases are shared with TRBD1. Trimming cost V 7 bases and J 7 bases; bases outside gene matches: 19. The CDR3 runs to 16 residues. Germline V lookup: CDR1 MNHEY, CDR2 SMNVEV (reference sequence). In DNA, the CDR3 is TGTGCCAGCACCTTCATCCGGACAGGTAGTATGGGGGAGCAGTACTTC. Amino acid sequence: CASTFIRTGSMGEQYF.

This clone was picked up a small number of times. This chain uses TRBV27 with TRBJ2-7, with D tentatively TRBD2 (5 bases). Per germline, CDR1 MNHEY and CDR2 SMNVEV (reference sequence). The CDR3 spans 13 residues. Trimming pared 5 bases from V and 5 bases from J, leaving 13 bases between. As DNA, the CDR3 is TGTGCCAGCAGTGAGTTTAGCGAGAACGAGCAGTACTTC. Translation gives CASSEFSENEQYF.

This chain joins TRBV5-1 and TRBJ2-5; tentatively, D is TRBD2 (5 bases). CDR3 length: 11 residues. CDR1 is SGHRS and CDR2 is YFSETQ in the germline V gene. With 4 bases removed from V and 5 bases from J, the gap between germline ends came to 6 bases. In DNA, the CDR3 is TGCGCCAGCAGCACTAGGGAGACCCAGTACTTC. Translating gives CASSTRETQYF.

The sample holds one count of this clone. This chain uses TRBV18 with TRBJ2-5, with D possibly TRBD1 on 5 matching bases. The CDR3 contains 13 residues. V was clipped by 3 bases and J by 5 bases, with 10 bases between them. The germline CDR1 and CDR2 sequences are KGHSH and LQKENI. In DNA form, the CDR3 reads TGTGCCAGCTCACCGACAGTCGGGGAGACCCAGTACTTC. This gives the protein CASSPTVGETQYF. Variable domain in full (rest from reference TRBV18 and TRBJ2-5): NAGVMQNPRHLVRRRGQEARLRCSPMKGHSHVYWYRQLPEEGLKFMVYLQKENIIDESGMPKERFSAEFPKEGPSILRIQQVVRGDSAAYFCASSPTVGETQYFGPGTRLLVL.

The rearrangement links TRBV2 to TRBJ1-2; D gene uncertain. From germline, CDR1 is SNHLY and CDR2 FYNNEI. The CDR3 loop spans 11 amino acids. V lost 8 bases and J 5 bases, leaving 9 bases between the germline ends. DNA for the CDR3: TGTGCCAGCGAGGTCAGTTATGGCTACACCTTC. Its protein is CASEVSYGYTF.

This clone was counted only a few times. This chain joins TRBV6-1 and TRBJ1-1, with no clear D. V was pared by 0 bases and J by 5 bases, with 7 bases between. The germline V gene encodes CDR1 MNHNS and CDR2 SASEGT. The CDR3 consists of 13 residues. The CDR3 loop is CASSEAGGTEAFF. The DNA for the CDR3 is TGTGCCAGCAGTGAAGCAGGAGGGACTGAAGCTTTCTTT.

The CDR3 DNA follows: TGTGCCAGCAGTGAAGAACAGGGGAACACTGAAGCTTTCTTT. Protein product: CASSEEQGNTEAFF. This chain links TRBV25-1 with TRBJ1-1, with D possibly matching TRBD1 (6 bases). The CDR3 is made up of 14 amino acids. Trimming cost V 2 bases and J 1 base, with 8 bases left between them. Germline loops: CDR1 MGHDK, CDR2 SYGVNS.